The next 7 T cell receptor beta chains were all read from a single sample in a study of cytomegalovirus exposure and HLA in healthy donors. PCR amplification relied on 60 Vbeta primers (plus 13 Jbeta primers). Sequencing was performed with immunoSEQ multiplex PCR; in TCRdb, only in-frame clones are kept and a portion is missing. The repertoire has approximately 110,000 clones, over 60% of them found once; the top ten carry around 3.9%. The sample was PBMCs. The source of these receptors is a human donor in good health.

This clone has more than one count but fewer than ten. This rearrangement joins TRBV19 to TRBJ2-5, with 7 bases matching TRBD1. The CDR3 totals 16 residues. With 3 bases clipped from V and 2 bases from J, the junction kept 9 bases outside the gene matches. Germline CDR1 is LNHDA and CDR2 is SQIVND (reference sequence). The CDR3 is CASSIGPRGLQETQYF. CDR3 DNA: TGTGCCAGTAGTATCGGTCCCAGGGGGTTACAAGAGACCCAGTACTTC. Combining the CDR3 with reference TRBV19 and TRBJ2-5 gives the whole variable domain DGGITQSPKYLFRKEGQNVTLSCEQNLNHDAMYWYRQDPGQGLRLIYYSQIVNDFQKGDIAEGYSVSREKKESFPLTVTSAQKNPTAFYLCASSIGPRGLQETQYFGPGTRLLVL.

The chain joins TRBV5-1 to TRBJ1-6; unclear D gene. CDR3 length equals 16 residues. Trimming pared 1 base from V and 0 bases from J, leaving 8 bases between. Looked up from germline, CDR1 is SGHRS and CDR2 is YFSETQ. CDR3: CASSLTESSYNSPLHF. In DNA, the CDR3 is TGCGCCAGCAGCTTGACAGAGAGCTCCTATAATTCACCCCTCCACTTT.

This rearrangement joins TRBV6-1 to TRBJ1-1, with a possible D match to TRBD1 (6 bases). The CDR3 contains 13 residues. V was cut by 10 bases and J by 2 bases, with 14 bases left in between. Germline CDR1 reads MNHNS; CDR2 reads SASEGT. CDR3 loop: CAIQGLSNTEAFF. The CDR3 nucleotides are TGTGCCATCCAGGGGTTGAGTAACACTGAAGCTTTCTTT.

This chain uses TRBV5-1 with TRBJ2-3, with 9 bases aligning to TRBD2. Trimming removed 4 bases from V and 3 bases from J; junction bases left unmatched: 9. This CDR3 comprises 16 residues. Germline-derived CDR1 and CDR2 are SGHRS and YFSETQ. CDR3 sequence (DNA): TGCGCCAGCAGCCCTGGCGCTAGCGGGAAAACAGATACGCAGTATTTT. Protein sequence: CASSPGASGKTDTQYF.

The CDR3 nucleotides read TGTGCCAGCAGCTTTGCCGTGTCTAGCGGGACCCTGGGAGATACGCAGTATTTT. As protein: CASSFAVSSGTLGDTQYF. This chain uses TRBV5-8 with TRBJ2-3; 9 nucleotides match TRBD2. Losses at the gene ends were 2 bases for V and 5 bases for J; bases not matched to a gene: 15. The CDR3 consists of 18 residues. The germline V gene has CDR1 SGHTS and CDR2 YDEGEE.

The chain is built from TRBV7-9 and TRBJ2-2; 9 bases are a match to TRBD2. J was trimmed by 2 bases and V by 1 base; bases with no gene match: 8. The CDR3 is 18 amino acids. Germline V gene lookup returns CDR1 SEHNR and CDR2 FQNEAQ (reference sequence). The DNA for the CDR3 is TGTGCCAGCAGCTTAGAGGCGGGAGGGGCCCACAACACCGGGGAGCTGTTTTTT. Its translation is CASSLEAGGAHNTGELFF.

The chain links TRBV6-6 to TRBJ2-5; 9 nucleotides align to TRBD1. This CDR3 region has 15 residues. Trimming cost V 0 bases and J 6 bases; bases outside gene matches: 5. Per the germline V gene, CDR1 is MNHNY and CDR2 is SVGAGI (reference sequence). This chain's CDR3 is CASSYSPQGAKTQYF. The CDR3 DNA reads TGTGCCAGCAGTTACTCCCCACAGGGGGCGAAGACCCAGTACTTC.